A selection of T cell receptor beta chains follows, all from one sample in a study of beta chain features in type 1 diabetes. TCRdb's copy holds only in-frame clones and misses some; the assay was immunoSEQ multiplex PCR. The sample carries 810,000 or so clones, 15% to 20% recorded once. Sequencing used naive CD4+ T cells from blood. These receptors were collected from a woman younger than 30 in good health. Each CDR3 is given with its conserved first and last residue. A D gene is named only where the DNA matches it firmly. Size values are once, few and many counts, or a class for expanded clones, and some rows have none.

D | J | V | size | CDR3 | DNA
- | TRBJ1-1 | TRBV15 | few | CATSRDLGGQRAFF | TGTGCCACCAGCAGAGATCTGGGGGGGCAAAGGGCTTTCTTT
TRBD1 | TRBJ2-1 | TRBV5-4 | few | CASSLVGQGYNEQFF | TGTGCCAGCAGCTTAGTGGGACAGGGGTACAATGAGCAGTTCTTC
- | TRBJ2-5 | TRBV7-2 | - | CASSPLQGLGETQYF | TGTGCCAGCAGCCCACTGCAGGGTCTCGGGGAGACCCAGTACTTC
- | TRBJ1-2 | TRBV29-1 | few | CSVGIVDYGYTF | TGCAGCGTAGGGATTGTGGACTATGGCTACACCTTC
TRBD2 | TRBJ2-3 | TRBV18 | - | CASSPPAGAADTQYF | TGTGCCAGCTCACCACCAGCGGGAGCAGCAGATACGCAGTATTTT
- | TRBJ2-7 | TRBV6-5 | - | CASSYATGTSYEQYF | TGTGCCAGCAGTTACGCTACAGGGACGTCCTACGAGCAGTACTTC
TRBD1 | TRBJ2-3 | TRBV7-2 | - | CASSFSLQGDLPDTQYF | TGTGCCAGCAGCTTTAGTCTACAGGGGGATCTCCCAGATACGCAGTATTTT
- | TRBJ2-1 | TRBV18 | few | CASSPLSGEYNEQFF | TGTGCCAGCTCACCTCTTAGTGGAGAATACAATGAGCAGTTCTTC
TRBD2 | TRBJ2-7 | TRBV7-2 | - | CASSTQRGSSYEQYF | TGTGCCAGCAGCACACAGCGGGGGAGCTCCTACGAGCAGTACTTC
- | TRBJ1-2 | TRBV10-3 | - | CASDSEHGYTF | TGTGCCAGTGACAGTGAGCATGGCTACACCTTC
TRBD1 | TRBJ2-5 | TRBV7-2 | - | CASSRDRETQYF | TGTGCCAGCAGCCGGGACAGGGAGACCCAGTACTTC